This T cell receptor (beta chain) was captured in a study of T cell repertoires in cytomegalovirus infection. The study, taken as a whole, reports: Summed frequency of public TCR beta families distinguished CMV carriers with the relevant HLA.

TCRdb ran MiXCR on the reads and lists one entry per CDR3 protein. The sample lists 680,000 or so distinct CDR3 sequences, 35% to 45% occurring once. Concerning this clonotype itself: The antigen remains undetermined.

Germline CDR1 and CDR2: DFQATT and SNEGSKA (reference sequence). The V segment lost 6 bases and the J segment 4 bases; nucleotides outside the gene matches: 11. This CDR3 comprises 14 residues. The chain has TRBV20-1 and TRBJ2-7; 8 nucleotides match TRBD1. Sequencing used PBMCs. This clonotype originated in a human donor in good health (CMV status not recorded). Some clones in this sample may be carry-over from other donors' samples. The CDR3 nucleotides read TGCAGTGCGAGCCGGACAGGGATTTCTTACGAGCAGTACTTC. Encoded protein: CSASRTGISYEQYF.